Below, 2 T cell receptor beta chains from the same sample are listed, as sequenced in a study of cytomegalovirus exposure and HLA in healthy donors (dated by TCRdb to the late 2010s). Libraries were made using the immunoSEQ multiplex PCR assay. A mixture of 60 forward primers for TCR Vbeta segments and 13 reverse primers for TCR Jbeta segments was used in the multiplex PCR. Held by TCRdb, this immuneACCESS table contains in-frame sequences only and omits some clones. Under half of the omission traces to an unresolved V gene where checked; the cause of the rest is unknown. This sample comprises approximately 140,000 clones, around 82% of them detected only once. The top ten constitute more than 1.5% of the sample. The sample taken for sequencing was PBMCs. These receptors originate from a boy between 5 and 17 years old in good health and CMV-seronegative.

In this sample, this clone turned up once. The V gene is TRBV5-5, the J gene TRBJ2-7; 8 bases are a match to TRBD1. Germline lookup yields CDR1 SGHKS and CDR2 YYEKEE (reference sequence). Unmatched junction bases numbered 14, after V lost 3 bases and J lost 6 bases. The CDR3 is 16 residues long. CDR3 DNA: TGTGCCAGCAGCTATGGTCGCGGACAGGGATCTGGCGAGCAGTACTTC. As protein: CASSYGRGQGSGEQYF.

The chain couples TRBV20-1 to TRBJ1-1, with 7 bases fitting TRBD1. This CDR3 is built from 11 residues. CDR1 and CDR2 (germline): DFQATT, SNEGSKA (reference sequence). V lost 5 bases, J lost 5 bases, and 2 bases stayed unmatched. This chain's CDR3 is CSARTGTEAFF. The CDR3 nucleotides are TGCAGTGCTCGGACAGGAACTGAAGCTTTCTTT.